This is a list of T cell receptor beta chains from one sample in a study of T cell responses to AZD1222 COVID-19 vaccine. This table comes from immunoSEQ multiplex PCR, and its TCRdb copy is limited to in-frame clones, with some not included. This repertoire shows about 100,000 clones, approximately 93% found once; its top ten account for 4.5% to 5%. This specimen consisted of peripheral blood, obtained on day 0 of AZD1222 vaccination. These receptors were collected from an adult in good health. Both conserved end residues are part of each CDR3. The D gene is left open where the match is weak. For some rows the clone size is stated as once, few or many, or as a class when expanded; others skip it.

>TRBJ1-2|TRBV18|.|once
CASFDGRHYGYTF
TGTGCCAGCTTCGACGGGAGACACTATGGCTACACCTTC
>TRBJ1-3|TRBV9|TRBD1|.
CASSPTGVISGNTIYF
TGTGCCAGCAGCCCGACAGGGGTGATCTCTGGAAACACCATATATTTT
>TRBJ2-7|TRBV9|.|.
CASSAPEGTCYEQYF
TGTGCCAGCAGTGCCCCAGAGGGCACCTGCTACGAGCAGTACTTC
>TRBJ1-2|TRBV18|.|.
CASSPSPLVNYGYTF
TGTGCCAGCTCCCCCTCCCCGTTGGTAAACTATGGCTACACCTTC
>TRBJ2-3|TRBV4-2|.|.
CASSQGRGYTDTQYF
TGTGCCAGCAGCCAGGGCCGGGGCTACACAGATACGCAGTATTTT
>TRBJ1-5|TRBV7-8|TRBD1|.
CASSLGGTGKQPQHF
TGTGCCAGCAGCTTGGGAGGGACAGGGAAGCAGCCCCAGCATTTT
>TRBJ1-1|TRBV30|.|.
CAWGAGTEAFF
TGTGCCTGGGGGGCAGGCACTGAAGCTTTCTTT
>TRBJ2-1|TRBV9|TRBD2|.
CASSEASGGNYNEQFF
TGTGCCAGCAGCGAGGCTAGCGGGGGAAATTACAATGAGCAGTTCTTC
>TRBJ2-5|TRBV28|TRBD1|.
CASSAGGRLQETQYF
TGTGCCAGTAGCGCAGGGGGAAGACTCCAAGAGACCCAGTACTTC
>TRBJ2-3|TRBV11-2|.|.
CASSPRLSSSTQYF
TGTGCCAGCAGCCCGCGCCTTAGCTCAAGTACGCAGTATTTT
>TRBJ1-4|TRBV28|.|.
CASIQGRTFDEKLFF
TGTGCCAGCATCCAGGGACGGACTTTTGATGAAAAACTGTTTTTT
>TRBJ2-5|TRBV11-1|.|.
CASSSPYQETQYF
TGTGCCAGCAGCTCGCCGTACCAAGAGACCCAGTACTTC
>TRBJ1-2|TRBV6-2/TRBV6-3|.|.
CASSHGRAYTF
TGTGCCAGCAGTCACGGGAGAGCCTACACCTTC
>TRBJ2-7|TRBV6-5|TRBD1|.
CASTISRQGEHEQYF
TGTGCCAGCACTATTTCGAGACAGGGTGAACACGAGCAGTACTTC
>TRBJ1-3|TRBV10-3|.|once
CAIRGSSGNTIYF
TGTGCCATCAGAGGCAGCTCTGGAAACACCATATATTTT
>TRBJ1-1|TRBV30|.|.
CAWSPTGNTEAFF
TGTGCCTGGAGCCCCACAGGGAACACTGAAGCTTTCTTT
>TRBJ1-3|TRBV5-1|.|.
CASSLAGDSGNTIYF
TGCGCCAGCAGCTTGGCGGGGGACTCTGGAAACACCATATATTTT
>TRBJ2-5|TRBV9|.|.
CASSVGVGGPGETQYF
TGTGCCAGCAGCGTAGGAGTGGGTGGGCCAGGCGAGACCCAGTACTTC
>TRBJ2-3|TRBV18|.|.
CASSPRVTAPHWQYF
TGTGCCAGCTCACCACGGGTGACTGCCCCCCATTGGCAGTATTTT
>TRBJ1-2|TRBV7-9|TRBD1|.
CASSPGQAQLGYTF
TGTGCCAGCAGCCCGGGACAGGCTCAACTTGGCTACACCTTC
>TRBJ1-2|TRBV11-1|.|.
CASSQGTLSGYTF
TGTGCCAGCAGCCAGGGGACTCTCAGCGGCTACACCTTC
>TRBJ2-1|TRBV5-1|TRBD1|once
CASSLVSRGREQFF
TGCGCCAGCAGCTTGGTGTCCAGGGGGCGGGAGCAGTTCTTC
>TRBJ2-7|TRBV27|TRBD1|few
CASSLSGTAPYEQYF
TGTGCCAGCAGTCTATCCGGGACAGCTCCCTACGAGCAGTACTTC
>TRBJ2-1|TRBV6-4|TRBD2|medium-sized
CASSDSSGSYNEQFF
TGTGCCAGCAGTGACTCTAGCGGGAGTTACAATGAGCAGTTCTTC
>TRBJ2-2|TRBV5-1|TRBD2|once
CASSLKGLAGGPSSGELFF
TGCGCCAGCAGCTTAAAGGGACTAGCGGGAGGACCCTCTTCCGGGGAGCTGTTTTTT
>TRBJ1-1|TRBV19|.|.
CASSPTRNTEAFF
TGTGCCAGTAGTCCCACCCGGAACACTGAAGCTTTCTTT
>TRBJ1-4|TRBV28|TRBD1|.
CASKDTGVKYGTNEKLFF
TGTGCCAGCAAGGATACAGGGGTGAAGTATGGTACTAATGAAAAACTGTTTTTT
>TRBJ2-1|TRBV5-1|TRBD2|once
CASSLDGRADNEQFF
TGCGCCAGCAGCTTGGACGGGAGGGCCGACAATGAGCAGTTCTTC
>TRBJ2-5|TRBV7-3|.|.
CASSLGFGETQYF
TGTGCCAGCAGCTTAGGGTTTGGGGAGACCCAGTACTTC
>TRBJ2-1|TRBV24-1|.|.
CATSNRERGDEQFF
TGTGCCACCAGTAATCGGGAGAGGGGAGATGAGCAGTTCTTC
>TRBJ1-1|TRBV7-2|.|.
CASSPGTPLRSNTEAFF
TGTGCCAGCAGCCCCGGAACCCCTCTCCGATCGAACACTGAAGCTTTCTTT
>TRBJ2-7|TRBV7-2|.|.
CASSLAKTYEQYF
TGTGCCAGCAGCTTAGCTAAAACCTACGAGCAGTACTTC
>TRBJ2-4|TRBV13|.|.
CASSLVGSVNIQYF
TGTGCCAGCAGCTTAGTCGGCAGCGTGAACATTCAGTACTTC
>TRBJ1-2|TRBV19|TRBD1|.
CASKMLQGANYGYTF
TGTGCCAGTAAGATGTTACAGGGGGCGAACTATGGCTACACCTTC
>TRBJ2-5|TRBV28|.|.
CASSFSSAPEQETQYF
TGTGCCAGCAGTTTTTCCAGCGCCCCGGAACAGGAGACCCAGTACTTC
>TRBJ2-5|TRBV12-3/TRBV12-4|.|.
CASSFQETQYF
TGTGCCAGCAGTTTCCAAGAGACCCAGTACTTC
>TRBJ2-1|TRBV19|TRBD2|.
CASSIVGLAGAVTYNEQFF
TGTGCCAGTAGTATCGTGGGACTAGCGGGAGCAGTAACCTACAATGAGCAGTTCTTC
>TRBJ2-2|TRBV5-1|TRBD2|.
CASSLGLAGGPRTGELFF
TGCGCCAGCAGCTTGGGGCTAGCGGGAGGGCCGCGGACCGGGGAGCTGTTTTTT
>TRBJ2-1|TRBV23-1|.|.
CASSRGSGYNEQFF
TGCGCCAGCAGCCGGGGAAGCGGATACAATGAGCAGTTCTTC
>TRBJ2-1|TRBV5-1|TRBD2|.
CASSLGAGGPRHEQFF
TGCGCCAGCAGCTTGGGAGCGGGAGGGCCACGACATGAGCAGTTCTTC
>TRBJ2-1|TRBV30|TRBD2|once
CAWSLTSGRPGEQFF
TGTGCCTGGAGCCTGACTAGCGGGAGGCCCGGGGAGCAGTTCTTC
>TRBJ2-1|TRBV4-1|.|.
CASSQVWSINNEQFF
TGCGCCAGCAGCCAAGTCTGGTCTATTAACAATGAGCAGTTCTTC
>TRBJ1-2|TRBV15|TRBD1|.
CATSRRQGNYGYTF
TGTGCCACCAGCAGGCGACAGGGGAACTATGGCTACACCTTC
>TRBJ2-6|TRBV5-4|.|once
CASNDRGLLAGANVLTF
TGTGCCAGCAACGACCGGGGCCTTCTGGCTGGGGCCAACGTCCTGACTTTC
>TRBJ2-1|TRBV29-1|.|few
CSVEGTDHNEQFF
TGCAGCGTTGAAGGGACAGATCACAATGAGCAGTTCTTC
>TRBJ2-7|TRBV28|TRBD1|.
CASSLTGVVREQYF
TGTGCCAGCAGTTTAACAGGGGTTGTGCGCGAGCAGTACTTC
>TRBJ1-6|TRBV13|TRBD1|.
CASSSHRGRNSPLHF
TGTGCCAGCAGCTCTCACAGGGGGAGGAATTCACCCCTCCACTTT
>TRBJ2-3|TRBV1|.|.
CTSSQGLWEDTQYF
TGCACCAGCAGCCAAGGGCTCTGGGAAGATACGCAGTATTTT
>TRBJ2-6|TRBV4-2|.|.
CASSQGSGSGANVLTF
TGTGCCAGCAGCCAGGGCAGCGGCTCTGGGGCCAACGTCCTGACTTTC
>TRBJ2-2|TRBV6-2/TRBV6-3|TRBD2|.
CASSYRLGLAGSGELFF
TGTGCCAGCAGTTATCGTCTGGGACTAGCGGGTTCCGGGGAGCTGTTTTTT
>TRBJ1-4|TRBV7-2|.|.
CASSLTVLHINEKLFF
TGTGCCAGCAGCTTAACGGTACTGCACATTAATGAAAAACTGTTTTTT
>TRBJ2-7|TRBV5-4|.|.
CASSLNLISQRTF
TGTGCCAGCAGCTTGAATTTGATCTCCCAGCGTACCTTC
>TRBJ2-7|TRBV5-1|.|.
CASSFRGASYEQYF
TGCGCCAGCAGCTTCCGTGGGGCTTCCTACGAGCAGTACTTC
>TRBJ2-1|TRBV20-1|TRBD2|.
CSASMGEGAHEQFF
TGCAGTGCTAGTATGGGGGAGGGCGCTCATGAGCAGTTCTTC
>TRBJ2-2|TRBV5-1|TRBD2|.
CASSMGLAGGSPGELFF
TGCGCCAGCAGCATGGGACTAGCGGGAGGGTCCCCCGGGGAGCTGTTTTTT
>TRBJ2-7|TRBV9|.|.
CASSVGQGNAGYEQYF
TGTGCCAGCAGCGTAGGGCAGGGGAACGCCGGCTACGAGCAGTACTTC
>TRBJ2-3|TRBV19|.|.
CASMHGGSTDTQYF
TGTGCCAGTATGCATGGCGGGAGCACAGATACGCAGTATTTT
>TRBJ2-4|TRBV7-9|.|.
CASSLGAKNIQYF
TGTGCCAGCAGCTTAGGAGCCAAAAACATTCAGTACTTC
>TRBJ1-3|TRBV23-1|TRBD1|.
CASTQDRGVGNTIYF
TGCGCCAGCACCCAGGACAGGGGTGTTGGAAACACCATATATTTT
>TRBJ2-5|TRBV4-2|.|.
CASSRIGVVGAQETQYF
TGTGCCAGCAGCCGTATCGGGGTTGTGGGGGCTCAAGAGACCCAGTACTTC